Listed below are T cell receptor beta chains from one sample, sequenced in a study of human T cells and chemical hapten exposure. TCRdb called the RACE reads again in MiXCR, with one record for every CDR3 protein. This table holds more than 50,000 distinct CDR3 sequences, approximately 6.7% found once. Specimen: whole blood, collected in connection with sensitization to the hapten diphenylcyclopropenone (DPC). The receptors shown here come from a woman under 40 with alopecia areata. Some clones in this sample may be carry-over from other donors' samples. CDR3s include the opening cysteine and the closing phenylalanine or tryptophan. The D gene is left open where the match is weak. A row's size may be missing; if present it is once, few, many or a size class.

V gene: TRBV25-1
clone size: NA
J gene: TRBJ2-5
CDR3 length: 11
D gene: NA
CDR3 protein: CASEEGETQYF
CDR3 DNA: TGTGCCAGTGAAGAGGGGGAGACCCAGTACTTC

V gene: TRBV7-6
clone size: many
J gene: TRBJ2-1
CDR3 length: 15
D gene: NA
CDR3 protein: CASSLFQGVDNEQFF
CDR3 DNA: TGTGCCAGCAGCTTATTTCAAGGGGTCGACAATGAGCAGTTCTTC

V gene: TRBV6-5
clone size: many
J gene: TRBJ2-1
CDR3 length: 17
D gene: NA
CDR3 protein: CASSYGRGSGVENEQFF
CDR3 DNA: TGTGCCAGCAGTTACGGGCGGGGTTCTGGGGTTGAAAATGAGCAGTTCTTC

V gene: TRBV20-1
clone size: many
J gene: TRBJ1-1
CDR3 length: 11
D gene: NA
CDR3 protein: CSASGDGGAFF
CDR3 DNA: TGCAGTGCTAGTGGAGACGGTGGAGCTTTCTTT

V gene: TRBV4-2
clone size: many
J gene: TRBJ2-3
CDR3 length: 16
D gene: NA
CDR3 protein: CASSQEGDVTTDTQYF
CDR3 DNA: TGTGCCAGCAGCCAAGAAGGGGACGTGACCACAGATACGCAGTATTTT

V gene: TRBV12-3/TRBV12-4
clone size: many
J gene: TRBJ1-5
CDR3 length: 15
D gene: NA
CDR3 protein: CASSEEPFGNQPQHF
CDR3 DNA: TGTGCCAGCTCGGAAGAACCCTTTGGCAATCAGCCCCAGCATTTT

V gene: TRBV7-2
clone size: many
J gene: TRBJ1-1
CDR3 length: 14
D gene: NA
CDR3 protein: CASSFAGLYTEAFF
CDR3 DNA: TGTGCCAGCAGCTTCGCAGGTCTGTACACTGAAGCTTTCTTT

V gene: TRBV6-5
clone size: few
J gene: TRBJ1-2
CDR3 length: 14
D gene: NA
CDR3 protein: CASSYPGRAGGYTF
CDR3 DNA: TGTGCCAGCAGTTACCCGGGACGAGCGGGCGGCTACACCTTC

V gene: TRBV5-1
clone size: many
J gene: TRBJ2-1
CDR3 length: 12
D gene: NA
CDR3 protein: CASSLANNEQFF
CDR3 DNA: TGCGCCAGCAGCTTGGCCAACAATGAGCAGTTCTTC

V gene: TRBV21-1
clone size: many
J gene: TRBJ2-3
CDR3 length: 18
D gene: NA
CDR3 protein: CASLSGAGAISWTDTQYF
CDR3 DNA: TGTGCCAGCCTCTCTGGAGCGGGGGCTATCAGCTGGACAGATACGCAGTATTTT

V gene: TRBV4-2
clone size: NA
J gene: TRBJ1-2
CDR3 length: 14
D gene: NA
CDR3 protein: CASSQVAENYGYTF
CDR3 DNA: TGTGCCAGCAGCCAAGTTGCAGAAAACTATGGCTACACCTTC

V gene: TRBV4-2
clone size: NA
J gene: TRBJ2-5
CDR3 length: 16
D gene: NA
CDR3 protein: CASSHGERTYSETQYF
CDR3 DNA: TGTGCCAGCAGCCACGGCGAAAGGACGTACTCAGAGACCCAGTACTTC

V gene: TRBV19
clone size: few
J gene: TRBJ2-3
CDR3 length: 13
D gene: NA
CDR3 protein: CASSATSTDTQYF
CDR3 DNA: TGTGCCAGTAGCGCAACCAGCACAGATACGCAGTATTTT